The 5 T cell receptor beta chains presented below share a single source sample, sequenced in a study of chemoradiotherapy in HPV16-positive cancers. TCRdb keeps only in-frame clones here, not all; method: immunoSEQ multiplex PCR. The table records thousands of clones, 84% of them present only once. Source: tumor tissue, taken from a patient who underwent chemoradiotherapy. Receptors were obtained from a human donor with HPV-associated anogenital cancer.

This rearrangement joins TRBV5-6 to TRBJ1-2; 9 bases align to TRBD1. V dropped 4 bases and J dropped 3; count of bases not matched to a gene: 7. This CDR3 spans 15 amino acids. Germline V gene data show CDR1 as SGHDT and CDR2 as YYEEEE. The CDR3 DNA follows: TGTGCCAGCAGCCCGGGGACAGGGCAAGACTATGGCTACACCTTC. It is translated as CASSPGTGQDYGYTF.

The genes are TRBV5-6 and TRBJ2-2; 10 positions match TRBD1. Looked up from germline, CDR1 is SGHDT and CDR2 is YYEEEE. Trimming at V came to 6 bases and at J to 4 bases, leaving 3 bases not matched to a gene. The CDR3 length is 14 residues. Here the CDR3 reads CASTRTGGTGELFF. DNA for the CDR3: TGTGCCAGCACCCGGACAGGGGGCACCGGGGAGCTGTTTTTT.

The CDR3 here is CASSKVPGGDGYTF. CDR3 nucleotide sequence: TGTGCCAGCAGCAAAGTACCGGGGGGGGATGGCTACACCTTC. The rearrangement joins TRBV21-1 to TRBJ1-2. TRBV21-1 is a documented pseudogene. This CDR3 is 14 amino acids long.

V and J are TRBV6-1 and TRBJ1-5; D remains unclear. V was shortened by 2 bases and J by 9 bases, with 29 bases between the two germline ends. The CDR3 sequence is 19 residues long. Germline V lookup: CDR1 MNHNS, CDR2 SASEGT. The CDR3 nucleotides read TGTGCCAGCAGTGAATCTTCCGCCTCAAGACGGATGGCCTGGCGGCCCCAGCATTTT. Translated, it gives CASSESSASRRMAWRPQHF.

CDR3 sequence: CASSIRWSQGESTEAFF. The CDR3 bases are TGTGCCAGTAGTATTAGATGGTCGCAGGGTGAGAGCACTGAAGCTTTCTTT. This rearrangement joins TRBV19 to TRBJ1-1; tentatively, D is TRBD1 (5 bases). Trimming cost V 3 bases and J 4 bases, with 21 bases left between them. Germline CDR1 LNHDA, CDR2 SQIVND (reference sequence). The CDR3 loop spans 17 amino acids.